This T cell receptor beta chain stems from a study of human T cells and chemical hapten exposure (dated by TCRdb to the early 2020s). In terms of the full investigation: For sensitization, 2% DPC in acetone was applied to a 2 cm by 2 cm area of upper inner arm skin. Blood was sampled from patients pre-sensitization (week 0) and at 2, 6 and about 24 weeks after DPC sensitization. Patients additionally received weekly therapeutic DPC doses to the scalp throughout the approximately 25-week study period. For TCR sequencing, blood came from 25 to 35 alopecia patients at anywhere from one to four time points (pre-sensitization, 2, 6 and 24 weeks). The libraries were sequenced as a pool, and the TCR yield per sample differed mostly because of small variations in library volumes within the pool. Patch tests used Finn chambers with 0.01% DPC on the upper back, scored after 6 days by International Contact Dermatitis Research Group standards. This study followed changes in the peripheral blood TCR repertoire in vivo during primary and secondary sensitization of alopecia patients to the hapten diphenylcyclopropenone (DPC). Most of the patients in the cohort were female, and the cohort covered alopecia areata with under or over 50% scalp involvement, alopecia totalis and alopecia universalis. The paper as a whole reports these results and caveats: Alopecia, a presumed autoimmune disease, was present in all patients, so the immune response of the patients might differ from that of healthy individuals. Compared with pre-sensitization or healthy control sets, expanded TCRs formed significantly more large CDR3 similarity clusters, which is consistent with antigen-driven responses. DPC sensitization did not change the number of TCRs with a frequency above 1 in 1000, and there was no evidence of changes in global repertoire structure. Patch test score correlated positively with the number of PT1 expanded TCRs, reaching significance at thresholds 8, 16 and 32 but not at 4. Repeated subsampling changed both the strength of the expansion versus patch-test correlation and the threshold at which the correlation became significant.

The label giving this sample's time point can be read as: pre-sensitization, week 0. The treatment or condition label for this specimen denotes: therapeutic diphenylcyclopropenone sensitization with weekly scalp DPC. At every patch-test visit, the blood draw took place before the patch test was put on. Eligible patients were aged 18 to 70, diagnosed with alopecia, deemed suitable for DPC therapy, and excluded if pregnant. Total RNA was isolated from unfractionated whole blood collected in Tempus Blood RNA tubes. Libraries were constructed by RACE. The reads were generated on a NextSeq 500. During library preparation, unique molecular identifiers were attached to individual cDNA molecules so that TCRs could be counted quantitatively and reproducibly. Each blood RNA sample was used to sequence both TCR alpha and TCR beta chains. Per the source publication's procedure: The median number of TCRs per sample was some 100,000, ranging from roughly 23,224 to 690,600. The Decombinator software suite was used to annotate V, J and CDR3 in the TCR reads. To make PS versus PT1 abundance plots, every sample was subsampled to the same number of TCRs (28,000). TCRs were defined as expanded if absent before sensitization and observed at least eight times at the 2-week time point. The public reads were quality trimmed at Q25 with fastp and then assembled into clones with MiXCR by TCRdb, keeping productive beta chains. One record per CDR3 amino acid sequence lists the most common genes and DNA. The V and J calls here are based on TCRdb, not the publication. The sample records 62,000 or so distinct CDR3 sequences, around 9.9% of which are singletons. Of the sample, roughly 5% falls within the top ten clones.

V gives up 1 base and J gives up 1 base, and the segment between their germline ends measures 8 bases. The CDR3 runs 15 residues from the cysteine to the phenylalanine. Only the CDR3 part of the read is kept: 45 bases, read in frame from the first base. Reading the germline V gene gives CDR1 SGHRS and CDR2 YFSETQ. This clonotype was seen repeatedly, ten times or more. Its antigen remains undetermined. Per-nucleotide qualities are absent, and no much larger clonotype sits a single base away. The receptor's source is a woman in her fifties or sixties with alopecia areata. Some clones in this sample may be carry-over from other donors' samples. The specimen comprised whole blood, sampled in connection with sensitization to the hapten diphenylcyclopropenone (DPC). The rearrangement combines TRBV5-1 with TRBJ2-2; the D gene lacks a confident call. The bases are TGCGCCAGCAGCTTGTCAGAGCTGAACACCGGGGAGCTGTTTTTT. Translated, this is CASSLSELNTGELFF.